The TCR beta chain described here comes from a study of chemoradiotherapy in HPV16-positive cancers. Study-level information: Candidate HPV-specific clones and shared TCR motifs came from two HPV16-positive patients.

Over chemoradiotherapy, repertoires were sampled more than once. Study findings and constraints: The functional HPV-specific definition rests on just a couple of HPV16-positive patients. Candidate HPV-specific clones and E7-related TCR motifs grew in tumor during treatment.

This CDR3 comprises 14 residues. Trimming pared 2 bases from V and 5 bases from J, leaving 12 bases between. From germline, CDR1 is SGHTA and CDR2 FQGNSA. Sequenced by immunoSEQ multiplex PCR; TCRdb stores in-frame clones only, minus some. The sample yields 7,000 to 7,500 clones, approximately 88% seen once. This clone was detected once. Antigen: not known. The chain couples TRBV7-2 to TRBJ1-2; TRBD1 is a possible D gene (6 bases). The source material was tumor tissue, sampled from a patient who underwent chemoradiotherapy. The sequence came from a human donor with HPV-associated anogenital cancer. CDR3 in DNA: TGTGCCAGCAGCTTAAGAGGGCAGGGGTATGGCTACACCTTC. It codes for CASSLRGQGYGYTF.